This T cell receptor (beta chain) appears in the sequencing data of a study of early T cells in non-severe SARS-CoV-2 infection. Study at large: Chains stayed unpaired after sequencing of bulk RNA from unsorted whole blood.

Molecules of cDNA were individually given unique molecular identifiers that were attached to them. TCRdb independently ran MiXCR on the 5' RACE reads; one entry per CDR3 protein. The repertoire holds roughly 110,000 distinct CDR3 sequences, with 11% as singletons. This clonotype was seen repeatedly, ten times or more. Antigen specificity is unknown. Study-wide points: Database matching using VDJdb favored anti-spike CD8 responses, with private and CD4 specificities left missing.

The sequencing input was whole blood. This receptor was obtained from an adult who was a healthcare worker with PCR-confirmed SARS-CoV-2 infection or an uninfected control (not recorded which).

CDR3 nucleotides: TGTGCCAGCAGGGAAAACGCGGCAGATACGCAGTATTTT. This translates into CASRENAADTQYF. The chain couples TRBV4-2 to TRBJ2-3; D is undetermined. Trimming left V 6 bases short and J 4 bases short, with 11 bases between. This CDR3 has 13 amino acids. The V gene's germline CDR1 is LGHNA and CDR2 YNFKEQ.